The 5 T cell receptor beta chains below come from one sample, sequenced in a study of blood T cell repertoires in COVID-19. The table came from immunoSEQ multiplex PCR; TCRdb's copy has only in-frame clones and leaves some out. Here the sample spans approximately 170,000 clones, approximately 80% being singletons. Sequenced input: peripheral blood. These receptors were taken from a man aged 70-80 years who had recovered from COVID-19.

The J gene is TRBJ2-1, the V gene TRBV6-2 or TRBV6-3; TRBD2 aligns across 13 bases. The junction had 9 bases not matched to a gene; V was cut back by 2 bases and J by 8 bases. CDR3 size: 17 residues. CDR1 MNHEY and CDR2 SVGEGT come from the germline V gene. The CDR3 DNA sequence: TGTGCCAGCAGTTACCCGGGACTAGCGGGATCTAAAGATGAGCAGTTCTTC. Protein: CASSYPGLAGSKDEQFF.

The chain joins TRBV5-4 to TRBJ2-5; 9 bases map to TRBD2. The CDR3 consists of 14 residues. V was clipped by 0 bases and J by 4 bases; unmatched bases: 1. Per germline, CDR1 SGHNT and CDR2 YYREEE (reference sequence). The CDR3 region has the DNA TGTGCCAGCAGCTTGGTAGCGGGAGCAGAGACCCAGTACTTC. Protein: CASSLVAGAETQYF. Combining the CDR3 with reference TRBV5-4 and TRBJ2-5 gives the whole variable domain ETGVTQSPTHLIKTRGQQVTLRCSSQSGHNTVSWYQQALGQGPQFIFQYYREEENGRGNFPPRFSGLQFPNYSSELNVNALELDDSALYLCASSLVAGAETQYFGPGTRLLVL.

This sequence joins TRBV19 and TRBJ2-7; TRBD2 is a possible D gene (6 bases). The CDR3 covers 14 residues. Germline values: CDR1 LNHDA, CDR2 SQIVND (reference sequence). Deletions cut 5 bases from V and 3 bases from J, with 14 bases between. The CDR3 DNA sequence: TGTGCCAGTAGTTTCACGTCGGGGGTCTACGAGCAGTACTTC. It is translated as CASSFTSGVYEQYF.

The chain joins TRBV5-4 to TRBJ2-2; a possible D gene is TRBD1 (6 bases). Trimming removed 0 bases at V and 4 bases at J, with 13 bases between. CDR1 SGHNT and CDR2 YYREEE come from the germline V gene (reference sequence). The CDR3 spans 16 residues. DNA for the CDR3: TGTGCCAGCAGCTTGGCTTTACAGGGTGGCACCGGGGAGCTGTTTTTT. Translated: CASSLALQGGTGELFF. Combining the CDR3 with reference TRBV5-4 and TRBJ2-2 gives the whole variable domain ETGVTQSPTHLIKTRGQQVTLRCSSQSGHNTVSWYQQALGQGPQFIFQYYREEENGRGNFPPRFSGLQFPNYSSELNVNALELDDSALYLCASSLALQGGTGELFFGEGSRLTVL.

The CDR3 region is CASSYGGAKLTDTQYF. CDR3 nucleotide sequence: TGTGCCAGCAGTTACGGGGGGGCAAAGTTAACAGATACGCAGTATTTT. V usage is TRBV6-2 or TRBV6-3 and J usage is TRBJ2-3; TRBD2 is a possible D gene (7 bases). The CDR3 has 16 amino acids. Germline lookup yields CDR1 MNHEY and CDR2 SVGEGT. V shed 2 bases and J shed 3 bases, with 15 bases lying between them.